Each of the 25 T cell receptor beta chains below was sequenced from the same sample in a study of blood T cell repertoires in COVID-19 (dated by TCRdb to about 2020). Library creation used the immunoSEQ multiplex PCR assay. The table was pulled from immuneACCESS by TCRdb, which kept in-frame rearrangements only. Such tables lose some clones; where checked, under half of the loss comes from unresolved V genes, and the rest has no known cause. This sample holds about 240,000 clones; around 86% were observed only once. Jointly, the top ten make up around 7.3% of the sample. The sample was peripheral blood. The receptors derive from a woman aged 70-85 years with active or convalescent COVID-19.

The V gene is TRBV11-2, the J gene TRBJ1-6; D is uncertain. V shed 5 bases and J shed 8 bases, with 10 bases lying between them. Germline V gives CDR1 SGHAT, CDR2 FQNNGV. This CDR3 has 13 amino acids. CDR3 DNA sequence: TGTGCCAGCAGCCCTAGCCGGGATTCACCCCTCCACTTT. Its protein is CASSPSRDSPLHF. The whole variable domain, filled in from reference TRBV11-2 and TRBJ1-6, reads EAGVAQSPRYKIIEKRQSVAFWCNPISGHATLYWYQQILGQGPKLLIQFQNNGVVDDSQLPKDRFSAERLKGVDSTLKIQPAKLEDSAVYLCASSPSRDSPLHFGNGTRLTVT.

CDR3 sequence (DNA): TGTGCCAGCAGCTTGGGACGGGGGGGCGGAGAGACCCAGTACTTC. This codes for CASSLGRGGGETQYF. V is TRBV5-8 and J is TRBJ2-5; 8 nucleotides agree with TRBD2. CDR3 length: 15 residues. The germline gives CDR1 SGHTS, CDR2 YDEGEE. The trim removed 0 bases at V and 4 bases at J, leaving 5 bases unmatched.

The chain uses TRBV5-1 and TRBJ1-6; TRBD1 is a possible D gene (6 bases). The CDR3 extends over 15 amino acids. CDR1 is SGHRS and CDR2 is YFSETQ in the germline V gene. V was cut by 3 bases and J by 1 base, with 8 bases left in between. CDR3 residues: CASSSRGSYNSPLHF. The CDR3 nucleotides read TGCGCCAGCAGCTCCAGGGGTTCCTATAATTCACCCCTCCACTTT.

The chain recombines TRBV18 with TRBJ1-6; TRBD1 agrees at 10 bases. V gave up 1 base and J gave up 7 bases; unmatched junction bases: 7. CDR3 size: 17 residues. Germline CDR1 is KGHSH and CDR2 is LQKENI. The CDR3 protein is CASSPRGTGALNSPLHF. CDR3 sequence (DNA): TGTGCCAGCTCACCACGAGGGACAGGGGCGCTCAATTCACCCCTCCACTTT. The full variable domain, its missing parts supplied by reference TRBV18 and TRBJ1-6, is NAGVMQNPRHLVRRRGQEARLRCSPMKGHSHVYWYRQLPEEGLKFMVYLQKENIIDESGMPKERFSAEFPKEGPSILRIQQVVRGDSAAYFCASSPRGTGALNSPLHFGNGTRLTVT.

The V call is TRBV5-1, the J call TRBJ2-2, with 8 bases aligning to TRBD1. CDR1 and CDR2 from the germline V gene are SGHRS and YFSETQ. The ends lost 0 bases at V and 5 bases at J; junction bases unmatched: 6. This CDR3 is 16 amino acids long. The CDR3 sequence: CASSLASQGATGELFF. The CDR3 bases are TGCGCCAGCAGCTTGGCTTCCCAGGGGGCGACCGGGGAGCTGTTTTTT.

This rearrangement joins TRBV18 to TRBJ2-1, with TRBD2 matching 12 bases. The length of the CDR3 is 14 residues. V lost 6 bases, J lost 9 bases, and 6 bases stayed unmatched. Germline V lookup: CDR1 KGHSH, CDR2 LQKENI. The CDR3 protein is CASSLAGGSVEQFF. The CDR3 nucleotides read TGTGCCAGCTCGCTAGCGGGGGGGTCGGTTGAGCAGTTCTTC.

The CDR3 region is CASQGTMNTEAFF. CDR3 in DNA: TGTGCCTCTCAGGGTACCATGAACACTGAAGCTTTCTTT. The chain uses TRBV15 and TRBJ1-1, with D possibly matching TRBD1 (5 bases). V was shortened by 11 bases and J by 0 bases, with 13 bases between the two germline ends. The CDR3 has 13 amino acids. From germline, CDR1 is LNHNV and CDR2 YYDKDF (reference sequence). The full variable domain, with the rest looked up from reference TRBV15 and TRBJ1-1, is DAMVIQNPRYQVTQFGKPVTLSCSQTLNHNVMYWYQQKSSQAPKLLFHYYDKDFNNEADTPDNFQSRRPNTSFCFLDIRSPGLGDTAMYLCASQGTMNTEAFFGQGTRLTVV.

This chain connects TRBV6-2 or TRBV6-3 to TRBJ2-7; 8 bases align to TRBD1. Germline lookup yields CDR1 MNHEY and CDR2 SVGEGT. The J segment lost 6 bases and the V segment lost 5 bases, leaving 6 bases of the junction unmatched. CDR3 size: 13 residues. The CDR3 DNA sequence: TGTGCCAGCAGTCCCGACAGGGGAAGCGAGCAGTACTTC. Its protein is CASSPDRGSEQYF.

V and J are TRBV6-5 and TRBJ1-1; TRBD1 matches 7 bases. Losses at the gene ends were 4 bases for V and 3 bases for J; bases not matched to a gene: 2. CDR3 length equals 13 residues. The germline gives CDR1 MNHEY, CDR2 SVGAGI. CDR3 DNA: TGTGCCAGCAGTTCGACAGGGCACACTGAAGCTTTCTTT. Its protein product is CASSSTGHTEAFF.

This clone was recorded once. The chain links TRBV6-2 or TRBV6-3 to TRBJ1-3; D gene unclear. V was pared by 6 bases and J by 0 bases, with 9 bases between. Germline values: CDR1 MNHEY, CDR2 SVGEGT. The CDR3 spans 14 residues. CDR3 in amino acids: CASSLDNSGNTIYF. CDR3 bases: TGTGCCAGCAGCCTCGACAACTCTGGAAACACCATATATTTT.

This sequence joins TRBV5-4 and TRBJ1-2, with 7 nucleotides matching TRBD1. The CDR3 runs 15 residues. The V and J ends lost 5 bases and 8 bases, in that order; junction bases with no gene match: 15. Per germline, CDR1 SGHNT and CDR2 YYREEE (reference sequence). In DNA, the CDR3 is TGTGCCAGCAGACCAGGGACAGACCTCCACCGGGGCTACACCTTC. This sequence encodes CASRPGTDLHRGYTF.

In the case of this clone: A single base separates this from a much larger clone, so it may be a read error. This chain uses TRBV5-5 with TRBJ1-1; D gene ambiguous. CDR1 SGHKS and CDR2 YYEKEE come from the germline V gene (reference sequence). Trimming took off 0 bases at V and 1 base at J, with 4 bases between the two ends. CDR3 size: 13 residues. This CDR3 is CASSLAGNTEAFF. The CDR3 region has the DNA TGTGCCAGCAGCTTGGCGGGGAACACTGAAGCTTTCTTT.

V gene TRBV6-5 combines with J gene TRBJ1-2; TRBD1 aligns across 10 bases. Germline loops: CDR1 MNHEY, CDR2 SVGAGI. This CDR3 region has 15 residues. Trimming at V came to 4 bases and at J to 2 bases, leaving 4 bases not matched to a gene. The CDR3 bases are TGTGCCAGCAGTTCCCCGGGACAGGGGAACTATGGCTACACCTTC. It yields the protein CASSSPGQGNYGYTF.

The V call is TRBV28, the J call TRBJ1-2; 9 bases map to TRBD1. The CDR3 consists of 20 residues. The germline CDR1 and CDR2 sequences are MDHEN and SYDVKM. Trimming took 4 bases from V and 4 from J; bases not matched to a gene: 22. The CDR3 DNA sequence: TGTGCCAGCAGTTACCACCGGGGGACAGGGACGACCCTCCAATCCTATGGCTACACCTTC. It encodes CASSYHRGTGTTLQSYGYTF.

This clone has only one observation. This chain connects TRBV11-3 to TRBJ2-1; 7 nucleotides line up with TRBD1. The junction had 7 bases not matched to a gene; V was cut back by 5 bases and J by 0 bases. Germline V gives CDR1 SGHNT, CDR2 YENEEA. This CDR3 is built from 16 residues. The CDR3 sequence is CASSPGGVSSYNEQFF. The CDR3 DNA follows: TGTGCCAGCAGCCCAGGGGGAGTTAGCTCCTACAATGAGCAGTTCTTC.

This clone was seen once. The chain recombines TRBV6-5 with TRBJ2-3, with D perhaps TRBD1 (5 bases). CDR3 size: 13 residues. Germline V gene lookup returns CDR1 MNHEY and CDR2 SVGAGI. V lost 6 bases and J lost 6, with 13 bases in between. CDR3 DNA sequence: TGTGCCAGCAGAAGGGGCGTCGGGGATACGCAGTATTTT. As protein: CASRRGVGDTQYF.

This clone was seen just once. The chain carries TRBV19 and TRBJ1-5, with TRBD1 matching over 7 bases. Per the germline V gene, CDR1 is LNHDA and CDR2 is SQIVND (reference sequence). Trimming removed 1 base from V and 0 bases from J; junction bases left unmatched: 3. CDR3 size: 16 residues. Here the CDR3 DNA reads TGTGCCAGTAGTATAGGTGGGACAGCTAGCAATCAGCCCCAGCATTTT. It encodes CASSIGGTASNQPQHF.

V gene TRBV5-4 combines with J gene TRBJ1-2; 7 bases agree with TRBD1. In germline, CDR1 is SGHNT, CDR2 YYREEE (reference sequence). The CDR3 totals 14 residues. V shed 0 bases and J 3 bases; nucleotides not matched to a gene: 2. CDR3 DNA: TGTGCCAGCAGCTTGGAAGGGGGCTACTATGGCTACACCTTC. Translating gives CASSLEGGYYGYTF.

A note on this clone: The sample holds other DNA sequences that translate to the same CDR3. This chain connects TRBV2 to TRBJ1-2; 12 positions match TRBD1. The germline CDR1 and CDR2 sequences are SNHLY and FYNNEI. The CDR3 contains 15 residues. The ends lost 3 bases at V and 4 bases at J; junction bases unmatched: 3. The CDR3 here is CASSEGTGGSYGYTF. The CDR3, as DNA: TGTGCCAGCAGTGAGGGGACAGGGGGCAGCTATGGCTACACCTTC. The whole variable domain, filled in from reference TRBV2 and TRBJ1-2, reads EPEVTQTPSHQVTQMGQEVILRCVPISNHLYFYWYRQILGQKVEFLVSFYNNEISEKSEIFDDQFSVERPDGSNFTLKIRSTKLEDSAMYFCASSEGTGGSYGYTFGSGTRLTVV.

This chain's CDR3 is CASSLRLSSGGVYEQYF. The CDR3 DNA sequence: TGTGCCAGCAGCTTGCGGCTTTCCAGCGGGGGGGTCTACGAGCAGTACTTC. The chain recombines TRBV5-5 with TRBJ2-7; TRBD2 aligns across 10 bases. Germline loops: CDR1 SGHKS, CDR2 YYEKEE (reference sequence). Trimming at V came to 1 base and at J to 3 bases, leaving 10 bases not matched to a gene. This CDR3 has 17 amino acids.

The chain employs TRBV29-1 and TRBJ1-2; 7 positions agree with TRBD1. This CDR3 region has 12 residues. J lost 4 bases, V lost 4 bases, and 3 bases had no gene match. The germline V gene has CDR1 SQVTM and CDR2 ANQGSEA. The DNA for the CDR3 is TGCAGCGTTGGGGACAGTCGCTATGGCTACACCTTC. The encoded protein is CSVGDSRYGYTF.

The gene calls are TRBV10-3 and TRBJ1-2; TRBD1 is a possible D gene (5 bases). Germline CDR1 is ENHRY and CDR2 is SYGVKD. The V gene lost 7 bases and the J gene lost 3 bases, with 21 bases spanning the gap. This CDR3 comprises 16 residues. CDR3 region: CAIMGLAGGSDYGYTF. In DNA form, the CDR3 reads TGTGCCATCATGGGACTAGCGGGGGGAAGTGACTATGGCTACACCTTC.

The chain employs TRBV24-1 and TRBJ2-1; tentative D call: TRBD1 (5 bases). In germline, CDR1 is KGHDR, CDR2 SFDVKD. This CDR3 contains 16 residues. The V end lost 1 base, the J end lost 0 bases, and 9 bases lay between the germline ends. CDR3 protein: CATSDFRGSSYNEQFF. In nucleotides, the CDR3 is TGTGCCACCAGTGATTTTAGGGGAAGCTCCTACAATGAGCAGTTCTTC.

The chain is built from TRBV11-3 and TRBJ1-1; the D is unclear. V dropped 2 bases and J dropped 11 bases, with 15 bases sitting between them. CDR1 is SGHNT and CDR2 is YENEEA in the germline V gene. The CDR3 is 13 residues long. The CDR3 nucleotides read TGTGCCAGCAGCTTAAACTCGCAGGATCCCGCTTTCTTT. Its protein is CASSLNSQDPAFF.

This clone was found a few times. The chain has TRBV4-3 and TRBJ1-6; no clear D. The CDR3 extends over 15 amino acids. Trimming took 0 bases from V and 7 from J, leaving 10 bases between them. Germline CDR1 is LGHNA and CDR2 is YSLEER. DNA for the CDR3: TGCGCCAGCAGCCAAGACGGGTATATCAATTCACCCCTCCACTTT. The encoded protein is CASSQDGYINSPLHF.